These 18 T cell receptor beta chains came from one sample sequenced in a study of cytomegalovirus exposure and HLA in healthy donors. In the PCR, 60 Vbeta and 13 Jbeta primers were used. Clones were sequenced by immunoSEQ multiplex PCR, and TCRdb holds only the in-frame ones, with some missing. Altogether 90,000 to 110,000 clones are present, approximately 12% being singletons, with the ten largest covering around 16%. The sample taken for sequencing was PBMCs. Source of these receptors: a man aged 35 to 55 in good health and CMV-seropositive.

V is TRBV5-1 and J is TRBJ2-7, with 7 positions matching TRBD1. After removal of 3 bases from V and 3 bases from J, the junction contained 3 bases not matched to a gene. CDR3 length: 13 residues. Germline assignment: CDR1 SGHRS and CDR2 YFSETQ. CDR3 residues: CASSSGTVYEQYF. As DNA, the CDR3 is TGCGCCAGCAGCTCCGGGACAGTCTACGAGCAGTACTTC.

CDR3 nucleotide sequence: TGCGCCAGCAGCGTCGGGACAGGGGAAACCTATGGCTACACCTTC. The encoded protein is CASSVGTGETYGYTF. The V gene is TRBV5-1, the J gene TRBJ1-2, with TRBD1 identical over 10 bases. This CDR3 comprises 15 residues. Germline V gene lookup returns CDR1 SGHRS and CDR2 YFSETQ. V shed 4 bases and J 4 bases; nucleotides not matched to a gene: 7.

In DNA, the CDR3 is TGTGCCAGTTTACTGGGGGGAGACGAGCAGTACTTC. Encoded protein: CASLLGGDEQYF. The chain links TRBV19 to TRBJ2-7, with a weak D call TRBD2 (6 bases). V lost 8 bases and J 5 bases, leaving 13 bases between the germline ends. Germline CDR1 reads LNHDA; CDR2 reads SQIVND (reference sequence). The CDR3 runs to 12 residues.

The rearrangement uses TRBV5-1 and TRBJ2-3, with D possibly TRBD1 on 5 matching bases. Deletions cut 0 bases from V and 3 bases from J, with 11 bases between. The CDR3 covers 15 residues. Germline V gene lookup returns CDR1 SGHRS and CDR2 YFSETQ. The CDR3 DNA reads TGCGCCAGCAGCTTGGATGGCGACAGAACAGATACGCAGTATTTT. It yields the protein CASSLDGDRTDTQYF.

This clone was observed a few times. The chain is built from TRBV2 and TRBJ1-3, with 10 nucleotides matching TRBD1. The CDR3 covers 18 residues. The germline V gene has CDR1 SNHLY and CDR2 FYNNEI. V lost 6 bases and J lost 1; bases outside the gene matches: 12. The DNA for the CDR3 is TGTGCCAGCAGGGGACGGGACAGGGGATTAACTTCTGGAAACACCATATATTTT. This translates into CASRGRDRGLTSGNTIYF.

The V and J genes are TRBV6-1 and TRBJ2-5; the match to TRBD1 covers 10 bases. V was clipped by 7 bases and J by 1 base; unmatched bases: 6. CDR3 length: 15 residues. Germline assignment: CDR1 MNHNS and CDR2 SASEGT. The CDR3 region has the DNA TGTGCCAGCACCCGACAGGGGGCTACCCAAGAGACCCAGTACTTC. It translates to CASTRQGATQETQYF.

The chain couples TRBV7-9 to TRBJ2-3; tentatively, D is TRBD2 (6 bases). The V gene lost 2 bases and the J gene lost 3 bases, with 12 bases spanning the gap. This CDR3 region has 15 residues. From germline, CDR1 is SEHNR and CDR2 FQNEAQ (reference sequence). For the CDR3, the DNA is TGTGCCAGCAGCTTACGCGGGATCAGAACAGATACGCAGTATTTT. Its protein is CASSLRGIRTDTQYF.

J is TRBJ2-2 and V is TRBV10-1; perhaps TRBD1 as D (5 bases). CDR1 and CDR2 from the germline V gene are WNHNN and SYGVQD (reference sequence). Trimming stripped 3 bases from V and 5 bases from J, with 16 bases between. CDR3 length: 16 residues. CDR3 nucleotide sequence: TGCGCCAGCAGTGATGAGACAGCAAGTCGGACCGGGGAGCTGTTTTTT. Protein product: CASSDETASRTGELFF.

There are a few counts of this clone. This chain links TRBV7-3 with TRBJ2-1, with a weak D call TRBD2 (6 bases). CDR3 size: 14 residues. Between the trimmed V and J ends, which lost 5 bases and 2 bases, there was a span of 10 bases. In germline, CDR1 is SGHTA, CDR2 FQGTGA. The CDR3 reads CASSKGGAYNEQFF. The CDR3 DNA reads TGTGCCAGCAGCAAGGGCGGGGCCTACAATGAGCAGTTCTTC.

This clone turned up a few times. The chain couples TRBV6-1 to TRBJ1-1; no clear D. The CDR3 consists of 13 residues. Germline assignment: CDR1 MNHNS and CDR2 SASEGT. V lost 9 bases and J 2 bases, leaving 13 bases between the germline ends. Written as DNA, the CDR3 is TGTGCCAGAGGAAAGGAGATCAACACTGAAGCTTTCTTT. Its protein product is CARGKEINTEAFF.

This clone was picked up a small number of times. The chain links TRBV5-1 to TRBJ2-1, with 13 bases aligning to TRBD2. This CDR3 contains 16 residues. V lost 0 bases, J lost 11 bases, and 8 bases stayed unmatched. Germline CDR1 SGHRS, CDR2 YFSETQ. CDR3 DNA sequence: TGCGCCAGCAGCTTGGAAGGGACTAGCGGGGCTAACCAGCAGTTCTTC. Residues: CASSLEGTSGANQQFF.

This clone was found a few times. The missing conserved phenylalanine or tryptophan at the end of this CDR3 makes a read error likely. CDR3 in amino acids: CASSLTRADQPQHS. CDR3 sequence (DNA): TGTGCCAGCAGTTTAACTAGGGCGGATCAGCCCCAGCATTCT. The V call is TRBV27, the J call TRBJ1-5; D not resolved. Germline values: CDR1 MNHEY, CDR2 SMNVEV (reference sequence). V shed 2 bases and J shed 5 bases, with 10 bases lying between them. The CDR3 contains 14 residues.

This clone was picked up a small number of times. The chain links TRBV10-2 to TRBJ1-5; TRBD1 is a possible D gene (5 bases). CDR3 length: 14 amino acids. V dropped 4 bases and J dropped 2 bases, with 9 bases sitting between them. CDR1 and CDR2 from the germline V gene are WSHSY and SAAADI. Written as DNA, the CDR3 is TGCGCCAGCAGTGGCGGAGGGGGCAATCAGCCCCAGCATTTT. The encoded protein is CASSGGGGNQPQHF.

This clone occurred a few times. The chain couples TRBV7-9 to TRBJ2-1; 10 bases match TRBD2. The trim removed 5 bases at V and 2 bases at J, leaving 15 bases unmatched. This CDR3 is 19 amino acids long. Germline loops: CDR1 SEHNR, CDR2 FQNEAQ (reference sequence). The CDR3 reads CASSGGQSGRADPYNEQFF. CDR3 DNA: TGTGCCAGCAGCGGGGGGCAAAGCGGGAGGGCCGACCCCTACAATGAGCAGTTCTTC.

This clone was seen a few times. This chain links TRBV5-4 with TRBJ1-1, with 9 bases identical to TRBD1. Trimming cost V 3 bases and J 0 bases; bases outside gene matches: 3. Germline V lookup: CDR1 SGHNT, CDR2 YYREEE (reference sequence). This CDR3 spans 15 amino acids. CDR3 DNA: TGTGCCAGCAGCTACAGGACAGGGGTGAACACTGAAGCTTTCTTT. Residues: CASSYRTGVNTEAFF.

The chain combines TRBV6-5 with TRBJ1-2; D perhaps matches TRBD1 (5 bases). The CDR3 length is 16 residues. Between the trimmed V and J ends, which lost 4 bases and 3 bases, there was a span of 18 bases. Germline lookup yields CDR1 MNHEY and CDR2 SVGAGI. CDR3 region: CASSWAVRDGDYGYTF. In DNA form, the CDR3 reads TGTGCCAGCAGTTGGGCGGTCAGGGATGGCGACTATGGCTACACCTTC.

The chain links TRBV6-6 to TRBJ1-4; D is undetermined. The CDR3 extends over 11 amino acids. The germline V gene has CDR1 MNHNY and CDR2 SVGAGI (reference sequence). V lost 4 bases to trimming and J lost 6 bases, with 3 bases between them. CDR3 coding DNA: TGTGCCAGCAGTTCCTATGAAAAACTGTTTTTT. Translated, it gives CASSSYEKLFF.

This clone was counted only a few times. The chain links TRBV5-1 to TRBJ2-5; no definite D call. The CDR3 has 13 amino acids. CDR1 is SGHRS and CDR2 is YFSETQ in the germline V gene. V gave up 0 bases and J gave up 5 bases, with 8 bases separating them. The CDR3 DNA sequence: TGCGCCAGCAGCTTGGGACATAAGGAGACCCAGTACTTC. It yields the protein CASSLGHKETQYF.